Presented here are 9 T cell receptor beta chains from one specimen sequenced in a study of regulatory T cells in long-lasting Graves disease. Sample time point: newly diagnosed GD, antithyroid drugs for less than 3 months. PBMCs provided the RNA from which the TCR library was made. Through Arm-PCR of CDR3 regions and iRepertoire HTBI primers, TCR beta libraries were built. In TCRdb, the multiplex PCR reads were re-called with MiXCR into one record per CDR3 protein. This table has fewer than 650,000 distinct CDR3 sequences, approximately 15% appearing once. These same data were also listed under a study on T cells in Graves' hyperthyroidism and ophthalmopathy.

The source was peripheral blood mononuclear cells (PBMCs), collected at new diagnosis, from a patient treated with antithyroid drugs. Every receptor here comes from a woman aged 25 to 45 with Graves disease.

The table lists this clonotype with a few counts. The V and J genes are TRBV12-3 or TRBV12-4 and TRBJ1-4, with 7 bases matching TRBD1. CDR3 size: 20 residues. V dropped 5 bases and J dropped 0; count of bases not matched to a gene: 18. Here the CDR3 DNA reads TGTGCCAGCAGTCCCGCCGGGCTGACAGGGTGGACCACAACTAATGAAAAACTGTTTTTT. Protein sequence: CASSPAGLTGWTTTNEKLFF.

CDR3 DNA sequence: TGTGCCAGCAGTTTAGGGGCTAGAACTGGGACGGGTGAGCAGTTCTTC. Its protein is CASSLGARTGTGEQFF. The chain employs TRBV28 and TRBJ2-1; the D call may be TRBD1 or TRBD2 (5 bases each). Trimming took off 2 bases at V and 9 bases at J, with 20 bases between the two ends. This CDR3 is 16 amino acids long. Germline CDR1 is MDHEN and CDR2 is SYDVKM.

This clonotype was seen ten or more times. The rearrangement links TRBV28 to TRBJ2-2; D not resolved. The V gene lost 6 bases and the J gene lost 1 base, with 12 bases spanning the gap. This CDR3 has 15 amino acids. Germline CDR1 MDHEN, CDR2 SYDVKM. CDR3 nucleotides: TGTGCCAGCAGGGGGTTATTGGGGAACACCGGGGAGCTGTTTTTT. Its protein is CASRGLLGNTGELFF.

There are a few counts of this clonotype. The V call is TRBV10-2, the J call TRBJ1-1; no reliable D call. V was pared by 0 bases and J by 0 bases, with 8 bases between. CDR1 and CDR2 (germline): WSHSY, SAAADI. The CDR3 is 15 residues long. CDR3 nucleotides: TGCGCCAGCAGTGAGTCTGCACGTATGAACACTGAAGCTTTCTTT. It codes for CASSESARMNTEAFF.

This clonotype was seen many times. This chain links TRBV20-1 with TRBJ2-1; D gene unclear. This CDR3 region has 14 residues. Trimming cost V 4 bases and J 3 bases, with 13 bases left between them. The germline V gene has CDR1 DFQATT and CDR2 SNEGSKA (reference sequence). The chain's CDR3 is CSAIGPAIYNEQFF. The CDR3 DNA reads as TGCAGTGCTATCGGCCCCGCGATCTACAATGAGCAGTTCTTC.

This clonotype was observed a single time. Because the CDR3 is missing its conserved closing phenylalanine or tryptophan, this is likely a read error. This rearrangement joins TRBV6-2 or TRBV6-3 to TRBJ2-1; D possibly uses TRBD1 or TRBD2 (5 bases each). Near its end, the DNA agrees better with TRBJ2-5, so the J call may be wrong. Germline V gene data show CDR1 as MNHEY and CDR2 as SVGEGT. This CDR3 region has 13 residues. CDR3 loop: CASRRDLQETQYV. The CDR3, as DNA: TGTGCCAGCAGGAGGGACCTTCAAGAGACCCAGTACGTC.

This clonotype was seen at least ten times. The chain combines TRBV7-2 with TRBJ2-1, with 9 bases matching TRBD2. Germline V CDR1 and CDR2: SGHTA, FQGNSA. This CDR3 has 15 residues. V lost 10 bases and J lost 5; bases outside the gene matches: 12. CDR3 sequence: CAITLPGLADNEQFF. CDR3 DNA: TGTGCCATCACCTTACCGGGACTAGCAGACAATGAGCAGTTCTTC.

This clonotype showed up many times. The rearrangement joins TRBV28 to TRBJ2-2, with D perhaps TRBD2 (5 bases). From germline, CDR1 is MDHEN and CDR2 SYDVKM. The CDR3 sequence is 15 residues long. V was shortened by 8 bases and J by 6 bases, with 19 bases between the two germline ends. In nucleotides, the CDR3 is TGTGCCAGCGGAACTAGGATCCGTTACGCCGGGGAGCTGTTTTTT. Encoded protein: CASGTRIRYAGELFF.

This clonotype was picked up a small number of times. This chain uses TRBV5-1 with TRBJ2-2; D is unresolved. V lost 5 bases to trimming and J lost 10 bases, with 18 bases between them. This CDR3 contains 14 residues. CDR1 and CDR2 from the germline V gene are SGHRS and YFSETQ. CDR3 amino acids: CASRPPSVAEELFF. CDR3 sequence (DNA): TGCGCCAGCAGGCCCCCTTCCGTGGCGGAGGAGCTGTTTTTT. Complete variable domain (other parts from reference TRBV5-1 and TRBJ2-2): KAGVTQTPRYLIKTRGQQVTLSCSPISGHRSVSWYQQTPGQGLQFLFEYFSETQRNKGNFPGRFSGRQFSNSRSEMNVSTLELGDSALYLCASRPPSVAEELFFGEGSRLTVL.